A single sample gave rise to the 2 T cell receptor beta chains below, sequenced in a study of OX40 agonist ivuxolimab in advanced cancers. The repertoire was sequenced with immunoSEQ multiplex PCR; TCRdb's copy has only in-frame clones and lacks some. The sample yields tens of thousands of clones, 87% seen once. The starting material was CD4+ or CD8+ T cells sorted from blood, obtained in a trial of the OX40 agonist ivuxolimab. Receptors were obtained from an adult with an advanced solid tumor such as melanoma, head and neck, liver or kidney cancer.

The CDR3 DNA reads as TGTGCCAGCTCCTTAAGTTCCGACTCCTACGAGCAGTACTTC. Protein sequence: CASSLSSDSYEQYF. The genes are TRBV18 and TRBJ2-5, with D hard to call. The J call is in doubt because the DNA end fits TRBJ2-7 better. The germline V gene has CDR1 KGHSH and CDR2 LQKENI. The CDR3 has 14 residues.

The CDR3 here is CASSAPGANVLTF. CDR3 sequence (DNA): TGTGCCAGCAGTGCACCCGGGGCCAACGTCCTGACTTTC. This chain connects TRBV6-1 to TRBJ2-6; the D is unclear. V lost 4 bases to trimming and J lost 4 bases, with 5 bases between them. Germline V gene data show CDR1 as MNHNS and CDR2 as SASEGT. The CDR3 has 13 residues.